The entry below describes one TCR beta chain. Libraries were prepared by immunoSEQ multiplex PCR; TCRdb keeps only in-frame clonotypes and omits some of them. Of some 130,000 clones in the sample, roughly 80% were seen once. This sample was included in a study of blood T cell repertoires in COVID-19. The germline V gene encodes CDR1 SGHAT and CDR2 FQNNGV. V shed 0 bases and J shed 1 base, with 10 bases lying between them. The CDR3 runs 16 residues. The sample consisted of peripheral blood. V is TRBV11-2 and J is TRBJ1-3; D gene unclear. The sequence was obtained from a woman in her forties or fifties with acute or convalescent COVID-19. Written as DNA, the CDR3 is TGTGCCAGCAGCTTAGAACAGTCCCTTTCTGGAAACACCATATATTTT. It yields the protein CASSLEQSLSGNTIYF. The full variable domain, with the rest looked up from reference TRBV11-2 and TRBJ1-3, is EAGVAQSPRYKIIEKRQSVAFWCNPISGHATLYWYQQILGQGPKLLIQFQNNGVVDDSQLPKDRFSAERLKGVDSTLKIQPAKLEDSAVYLCASSLEQSLSGNTIYFGEGSWLTVV.